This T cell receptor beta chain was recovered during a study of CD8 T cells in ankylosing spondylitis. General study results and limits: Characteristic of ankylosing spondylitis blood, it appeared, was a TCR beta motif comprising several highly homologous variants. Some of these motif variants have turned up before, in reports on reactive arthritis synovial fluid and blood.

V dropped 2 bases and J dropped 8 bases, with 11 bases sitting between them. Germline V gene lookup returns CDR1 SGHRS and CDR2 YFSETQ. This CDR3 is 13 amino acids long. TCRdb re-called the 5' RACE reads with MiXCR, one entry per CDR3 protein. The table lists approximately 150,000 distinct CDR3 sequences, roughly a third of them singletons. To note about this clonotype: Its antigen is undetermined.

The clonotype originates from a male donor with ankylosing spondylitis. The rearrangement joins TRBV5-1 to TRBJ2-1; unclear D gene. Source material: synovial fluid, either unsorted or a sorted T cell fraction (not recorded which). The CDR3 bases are TGCGCCAGCAGCTTATACAGCCGGGATGAGCAGTTCTTC. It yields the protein CASSLYSRDEQFF.